The clone carrying this T cell receptor (beta chain) was picked up one time. Its antigen is unidentified. CDR1 and CDR2 from the germline V gene are SGHRS and YFSETQ. Trimming pared 7 bases from V and 3 bases from J, leaving 20 bases between. The CDR3 runs 15 residues. The entry originates in a study of T cell responses to AZD1222 COVID-19 vaccine. Notes on the study in general: Only 5 or 6 individuals given AZD1222 were seropositive at baseline. The breadth and depth of Spike-specific TCRs increased once two AZD1222 doses had been given.

Profiled with immunoSEQ multiplex PCR; TCRdb holds only in-frame clones, not every one. The table lists about 120,000 clones, 90% of them singletons. This specimen consisted of peripheral blood, obtained 28 days after the second dose of the MenACWY control vaccine. This receptor was obtained from an adult who received the MenACWY meningococcal vaccine as a control. V usage is TRBV5-1 and J usage is TRBJ2-7; D is unclear. CDR3 sequence (DNA): TGCGCCAGCTCGGCCGGCTCCGCTTCTTTCTACGAGCAGTACGTC. This codes for CASSAGSASFYEQYV.